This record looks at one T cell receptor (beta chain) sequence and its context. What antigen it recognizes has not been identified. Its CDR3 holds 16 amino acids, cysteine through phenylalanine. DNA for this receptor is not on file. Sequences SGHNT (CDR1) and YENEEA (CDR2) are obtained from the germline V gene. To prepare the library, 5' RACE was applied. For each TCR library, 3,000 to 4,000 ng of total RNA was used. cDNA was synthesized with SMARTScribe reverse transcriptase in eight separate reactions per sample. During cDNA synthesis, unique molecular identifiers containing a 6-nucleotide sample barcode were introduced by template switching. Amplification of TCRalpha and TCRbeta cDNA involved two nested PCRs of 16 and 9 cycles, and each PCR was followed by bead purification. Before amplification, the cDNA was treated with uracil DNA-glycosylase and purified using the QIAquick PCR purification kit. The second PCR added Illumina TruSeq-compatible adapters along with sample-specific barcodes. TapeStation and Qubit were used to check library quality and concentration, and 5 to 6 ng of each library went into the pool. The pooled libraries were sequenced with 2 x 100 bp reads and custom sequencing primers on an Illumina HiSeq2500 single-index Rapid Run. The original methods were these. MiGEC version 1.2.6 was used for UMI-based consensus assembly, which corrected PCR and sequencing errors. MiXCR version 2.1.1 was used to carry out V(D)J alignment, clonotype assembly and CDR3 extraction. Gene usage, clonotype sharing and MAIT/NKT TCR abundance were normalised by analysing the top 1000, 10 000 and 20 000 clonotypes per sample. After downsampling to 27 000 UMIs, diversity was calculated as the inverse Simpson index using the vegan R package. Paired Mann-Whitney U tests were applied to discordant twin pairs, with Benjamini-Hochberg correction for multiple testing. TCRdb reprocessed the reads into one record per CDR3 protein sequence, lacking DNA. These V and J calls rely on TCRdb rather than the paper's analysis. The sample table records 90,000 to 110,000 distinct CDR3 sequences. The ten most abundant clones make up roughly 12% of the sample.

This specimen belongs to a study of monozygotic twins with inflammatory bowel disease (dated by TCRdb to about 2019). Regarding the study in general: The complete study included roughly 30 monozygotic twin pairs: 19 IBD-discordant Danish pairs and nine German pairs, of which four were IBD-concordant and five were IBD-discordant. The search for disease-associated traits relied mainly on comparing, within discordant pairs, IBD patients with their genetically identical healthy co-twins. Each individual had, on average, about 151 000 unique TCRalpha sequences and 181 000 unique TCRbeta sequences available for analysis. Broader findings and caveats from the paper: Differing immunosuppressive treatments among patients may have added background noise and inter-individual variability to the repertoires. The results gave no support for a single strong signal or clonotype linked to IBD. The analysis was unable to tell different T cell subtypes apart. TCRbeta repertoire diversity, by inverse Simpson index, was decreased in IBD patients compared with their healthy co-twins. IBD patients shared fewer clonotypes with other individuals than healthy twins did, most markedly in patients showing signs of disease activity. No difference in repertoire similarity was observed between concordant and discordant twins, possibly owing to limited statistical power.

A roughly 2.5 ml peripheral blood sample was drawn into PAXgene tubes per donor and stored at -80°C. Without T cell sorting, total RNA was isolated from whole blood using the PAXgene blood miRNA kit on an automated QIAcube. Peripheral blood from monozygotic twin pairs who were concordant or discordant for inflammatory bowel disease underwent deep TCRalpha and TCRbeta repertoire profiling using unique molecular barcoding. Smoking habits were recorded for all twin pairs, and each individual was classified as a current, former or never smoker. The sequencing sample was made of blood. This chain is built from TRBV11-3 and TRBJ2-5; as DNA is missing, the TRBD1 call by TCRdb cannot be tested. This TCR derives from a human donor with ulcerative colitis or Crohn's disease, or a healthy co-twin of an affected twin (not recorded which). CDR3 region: CASSPGQVGFQETQYF.